This T cell receptor (beta chain) was profiled in a study of blood T cell repertoires in COVID-19. Whole-study context: Two consecutive negative NP/OP PCR tests, clearance, or resolved symptoms defined Cohort 3 recovery. In each case, the material was cDNA or gDNA derived from T cells, B-cell-depleted T cells, or PBMCs.

Generated by immunoSEQ multiplex PCR, the TCRdb table keeps only in-frame clones and is missing some. The repertoire holds roughly 150,000 clones, with roughly 85% as singletons. The CDR3 spans 14 residues. J lost 8 bases, V lost 0 bases, and 1 base had no gene match. Germline CDR1 reads SGHRS; CDR2 reads YFSETQ. The chain has TRBV5-1 and TRBJ1-6; 8 bases are a match to TRBD1. The sequence was collected from a woman aged 70 to 79 in a cohort exposed to, infected with or recovered from COVID-19 (not recorded which). Input material: PBMCs or T cells enriched from blood (not recorded which). CDR3: CASSLDRGDSPLHF. The CDR3 DNA reads as TGCGCCAGCAGCTTGGACAGGGGGGATTCACCCCTCCACTTT.